Given below is one TCR beta chain in context. Individuals drawn from about 26 US areas were about 18 to 100 years old. Donors of Cohort 3 who recovered were those that had two negative PCRs, clearance, or symptom resolution. This record comes from a study of blood T cell repertoires in COVID-19. The CDR3 sequence is 15 residues long. Germline V CDR1 and CDR2: SEHNR, FQNEAQ (reference sequence). Trimming stripped 2 bases from V and 0 bases from J, with 10 bases between. Only in-frame clones appear in the TCRdb table, and some are missing; sequencing was by immunoSEQ multiplex PCR. The sample holds a few hundred thousand clones, less than 85% seen once.

This TCR was sampled from a man between 40 and 49 years old who had recovered from COVID-19. The sequenced material came from PBMCs or T cells enriched from blood (not recorded which). This sequence joins TRBV7-9 and TRBJ1-2, with D perhaps matching TRBD1 (6 bases). The CDR3 nucleotides are TGTGCCAGCAGCTTACAGGGGTGGGCTAACTATGGCTACACCTTC. Protein product: CASSLQGWANYGYTF.